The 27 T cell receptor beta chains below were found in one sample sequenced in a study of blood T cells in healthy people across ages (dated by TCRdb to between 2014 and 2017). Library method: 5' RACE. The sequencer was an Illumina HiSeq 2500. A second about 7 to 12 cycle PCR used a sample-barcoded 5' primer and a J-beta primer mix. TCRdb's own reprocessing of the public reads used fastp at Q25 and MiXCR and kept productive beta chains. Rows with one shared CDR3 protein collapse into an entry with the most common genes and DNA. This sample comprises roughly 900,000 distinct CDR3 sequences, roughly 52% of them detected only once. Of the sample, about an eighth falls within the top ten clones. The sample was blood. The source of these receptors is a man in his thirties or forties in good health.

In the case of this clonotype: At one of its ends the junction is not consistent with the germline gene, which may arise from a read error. CDR3 DNA sequence: TGTGCCAGCAGTTACTCCCAGACATCAGCCAACATCCTGACTTTC. Protein product: CASSYSQTSANILTF. This chain connects TRBV6-5 to TRBJ2-6; no clear D. CDR1 MNHEY and CDR2 SVGAGI come from the germline V gene. This CDR3 is built from 15 residues.

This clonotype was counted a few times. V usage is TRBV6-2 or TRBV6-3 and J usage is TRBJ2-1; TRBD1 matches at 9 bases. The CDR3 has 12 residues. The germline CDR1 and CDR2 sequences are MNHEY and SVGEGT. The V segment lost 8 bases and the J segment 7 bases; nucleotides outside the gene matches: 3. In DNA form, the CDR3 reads TGTGCCAGCGGGGGGACAGGGAATGAGCAGTTCTTC. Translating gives CASGGTGNEQFF.

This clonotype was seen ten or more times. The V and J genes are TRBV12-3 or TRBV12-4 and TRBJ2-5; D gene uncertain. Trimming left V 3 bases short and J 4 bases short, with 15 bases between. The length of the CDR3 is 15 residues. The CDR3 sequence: CASSLGGRKGETQYF. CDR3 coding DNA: TGTGCCAGCAGTTTGGGTGGCAGAAAAGGAGAGACCCAGTACTTC.

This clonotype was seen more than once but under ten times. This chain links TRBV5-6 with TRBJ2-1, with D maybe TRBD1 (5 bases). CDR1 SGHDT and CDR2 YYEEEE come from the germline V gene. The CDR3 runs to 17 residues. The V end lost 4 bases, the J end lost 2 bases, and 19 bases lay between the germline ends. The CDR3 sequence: CASSPTGMGKPYNEQFF. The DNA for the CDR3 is TGTGCCAGCAGCCCTACAGGAATGGGCAAGCCCTACAATGAGCAGTTCTTC.

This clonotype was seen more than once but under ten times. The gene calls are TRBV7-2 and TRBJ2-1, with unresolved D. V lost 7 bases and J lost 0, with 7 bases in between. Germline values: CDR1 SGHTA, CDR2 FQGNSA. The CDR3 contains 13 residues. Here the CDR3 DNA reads TGTGCCAGCACCTACCCCTCCTACAATGAGCAGTTCTTC. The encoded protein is CASTYPSYNEQFF. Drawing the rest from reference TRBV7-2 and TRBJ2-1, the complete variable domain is GAGVSQSPSNKVTEKGKDVELRCDPISGHTALYWYRQSLGQGLEFLIYFQGNSAPDKSGLPSDRFSAERTGGSVSTLTIQRTQQEDSAVYLCASTYPSYNEQFFGPGTRLTVL.

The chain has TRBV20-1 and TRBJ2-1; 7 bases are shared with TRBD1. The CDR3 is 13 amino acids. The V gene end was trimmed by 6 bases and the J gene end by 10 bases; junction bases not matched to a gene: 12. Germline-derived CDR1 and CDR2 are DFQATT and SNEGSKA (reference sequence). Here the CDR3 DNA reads TGCAGTGCCAGGACAGGCTCAGGGAGCGAGCAGTTCTTC. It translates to CSARTGSGSEQFF.

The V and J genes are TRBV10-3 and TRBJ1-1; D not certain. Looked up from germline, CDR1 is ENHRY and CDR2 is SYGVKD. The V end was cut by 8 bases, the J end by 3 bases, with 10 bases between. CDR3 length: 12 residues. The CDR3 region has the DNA TGTGCCATCGGTGTGGGCTACACTGAAGCTTTCTTT. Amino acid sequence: CAIGVGYTEAFF.

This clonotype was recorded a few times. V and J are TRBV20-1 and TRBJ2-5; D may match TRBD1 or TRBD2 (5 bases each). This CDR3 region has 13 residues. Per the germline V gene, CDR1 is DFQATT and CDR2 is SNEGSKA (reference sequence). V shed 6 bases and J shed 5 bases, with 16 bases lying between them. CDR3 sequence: CSAEGRDRETQYF. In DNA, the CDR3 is TGCAGTGCCGAGGGCAGGGATCGGGAGACCCAGTACTTC.

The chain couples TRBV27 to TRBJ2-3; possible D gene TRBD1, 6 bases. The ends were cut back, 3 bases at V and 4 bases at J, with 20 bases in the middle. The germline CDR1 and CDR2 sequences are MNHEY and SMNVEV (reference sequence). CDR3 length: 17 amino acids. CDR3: CASSLGHALPLSDTQYF. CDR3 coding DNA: TGTGCCAGCAGTTTGGGACACGCCCTGCCGTTATCAGATACGCAGTATTTT.

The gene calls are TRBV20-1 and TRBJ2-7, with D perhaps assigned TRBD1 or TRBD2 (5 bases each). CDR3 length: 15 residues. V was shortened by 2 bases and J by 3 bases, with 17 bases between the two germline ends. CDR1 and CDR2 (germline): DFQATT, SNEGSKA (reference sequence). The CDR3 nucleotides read TGCAGTGCTAGAAGACCCGGGACCCCCAACTACGAGCAGTACTTC. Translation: CSARRPGTPNYEQYF.

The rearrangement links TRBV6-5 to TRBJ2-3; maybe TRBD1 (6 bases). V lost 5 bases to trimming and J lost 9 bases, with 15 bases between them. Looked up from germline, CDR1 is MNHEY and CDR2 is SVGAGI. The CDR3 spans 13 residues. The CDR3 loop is CASSTPGVGTQYF. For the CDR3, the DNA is TGTGCCAGCAGTACCCCAGGGGTTGGGACGCAGTATTTT.

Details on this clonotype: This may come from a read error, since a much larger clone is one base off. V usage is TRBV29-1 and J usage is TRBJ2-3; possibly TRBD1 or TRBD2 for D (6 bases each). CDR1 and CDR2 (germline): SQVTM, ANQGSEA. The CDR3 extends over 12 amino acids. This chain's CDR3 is CSVESGADTLYF. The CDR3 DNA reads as TGCAGCGTTGAATCGGGGGCAGATACGCTGTATTTT.

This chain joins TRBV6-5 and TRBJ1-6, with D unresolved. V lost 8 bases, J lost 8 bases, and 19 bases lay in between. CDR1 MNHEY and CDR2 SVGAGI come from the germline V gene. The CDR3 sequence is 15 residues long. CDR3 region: CASRSPVLGDSPLHF. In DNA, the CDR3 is TGTGCCAGCCGGTCCCCGGTTTTGGGTGATTCACCCCTCCACTTT.

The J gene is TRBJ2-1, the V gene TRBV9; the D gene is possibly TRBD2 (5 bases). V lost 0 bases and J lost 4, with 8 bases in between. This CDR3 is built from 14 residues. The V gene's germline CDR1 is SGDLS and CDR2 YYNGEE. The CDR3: CASSVETIYNEQFF. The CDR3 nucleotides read TGTGCCAGCAGCGTAGAGACTATATACAATGAGCAGTTCTTC.

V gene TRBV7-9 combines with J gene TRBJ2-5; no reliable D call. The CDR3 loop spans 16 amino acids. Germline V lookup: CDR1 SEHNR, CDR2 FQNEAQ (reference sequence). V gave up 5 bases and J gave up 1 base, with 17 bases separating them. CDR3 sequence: CASSPDGTNPQETQYF. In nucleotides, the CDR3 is TGTGCCAGCAGCCCCGATGGAACAAATCCCCAAGAGACCCAGTACTTC. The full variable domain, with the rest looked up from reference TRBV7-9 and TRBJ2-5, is DTGVSQNPRHKITKRGQNVTFRCDPISEHNRLYWYRQTLGQGPEFLTYFQNEAQLEKSRLLSDRFSAERPKGSFSTLEIQRTEQGDSAMYLCASSPDGTNPQETQYFGPGTRLLVL.

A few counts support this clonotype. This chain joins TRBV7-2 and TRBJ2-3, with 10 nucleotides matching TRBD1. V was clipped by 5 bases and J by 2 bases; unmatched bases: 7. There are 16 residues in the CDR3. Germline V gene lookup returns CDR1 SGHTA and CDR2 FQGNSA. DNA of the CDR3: TGTGCCAGCAGCCTGACAGGGGGCTCCCTCACAGATACGCAGTATTTT. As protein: CASSLTGGSLTDTQYF.

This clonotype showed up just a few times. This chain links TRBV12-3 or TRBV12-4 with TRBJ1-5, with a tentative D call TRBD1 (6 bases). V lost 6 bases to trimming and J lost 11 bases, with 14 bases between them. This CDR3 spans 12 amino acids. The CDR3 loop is CASSPGAWAQHF. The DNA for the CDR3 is TGTGCCAGCAGCCCAGGGGCCTGGGCCCAGCATTTT.

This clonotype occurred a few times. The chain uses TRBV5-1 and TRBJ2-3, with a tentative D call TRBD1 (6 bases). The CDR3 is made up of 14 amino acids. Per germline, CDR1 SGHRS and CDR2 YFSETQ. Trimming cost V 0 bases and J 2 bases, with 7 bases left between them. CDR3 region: CASSLAGDTDTQYF. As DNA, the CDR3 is TGCGCCAGCAGCTTGGCAGGGGACACAGATACGCAGTATTTT.

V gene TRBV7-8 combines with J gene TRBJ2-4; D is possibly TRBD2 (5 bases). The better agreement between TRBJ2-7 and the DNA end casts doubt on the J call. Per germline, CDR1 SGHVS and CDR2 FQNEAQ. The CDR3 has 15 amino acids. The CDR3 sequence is CASSPLEGTFYEQYF. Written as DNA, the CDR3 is TGTGCCAGCAGCCCCTTAGAGGGAACTTTCTACGAGCAGTACTTC.

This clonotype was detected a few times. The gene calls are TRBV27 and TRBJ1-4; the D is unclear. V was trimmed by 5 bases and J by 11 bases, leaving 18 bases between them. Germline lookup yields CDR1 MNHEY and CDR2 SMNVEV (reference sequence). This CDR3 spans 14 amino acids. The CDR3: CASSPIEADGKLFF. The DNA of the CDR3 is TGTGCCAGCAGTCCCATCGAGGCCGACGGGAAACTGTTTTTT.

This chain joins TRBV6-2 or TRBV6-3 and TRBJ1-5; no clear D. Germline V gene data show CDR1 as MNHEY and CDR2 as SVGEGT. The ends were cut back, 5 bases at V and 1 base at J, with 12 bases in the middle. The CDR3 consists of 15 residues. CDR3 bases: TGTGCCAGCAGTGGTCGGAGTCCCAGCAATCAGCCCCAGCATTTT. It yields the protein CASSGRSPSNQPQHF.

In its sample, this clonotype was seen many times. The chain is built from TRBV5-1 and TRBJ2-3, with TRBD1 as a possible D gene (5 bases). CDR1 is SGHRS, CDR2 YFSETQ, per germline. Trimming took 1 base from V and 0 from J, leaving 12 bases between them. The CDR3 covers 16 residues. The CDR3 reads CASSLLAGSSTDTQYF. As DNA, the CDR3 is TGCGCCAGCAGCTTGCTGGCAGGGTCGAGCACAGATACGCAGTATTTT.

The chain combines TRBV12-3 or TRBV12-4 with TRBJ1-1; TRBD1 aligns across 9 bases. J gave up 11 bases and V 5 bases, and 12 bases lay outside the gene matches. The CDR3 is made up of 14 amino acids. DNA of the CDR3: TGTGCCAGCAGTCCCCGTAGGACAGGGGCGGGGGCTTTCTTT. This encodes CASSPRRTGAGAFF.

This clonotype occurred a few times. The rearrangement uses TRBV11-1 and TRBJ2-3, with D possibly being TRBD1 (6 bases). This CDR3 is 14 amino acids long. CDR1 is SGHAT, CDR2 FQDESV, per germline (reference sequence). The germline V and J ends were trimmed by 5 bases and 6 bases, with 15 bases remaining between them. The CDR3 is CASSLRQAGDTQYF. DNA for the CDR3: TGTGCCAGCAGCCTTCGACAGGCCGGGGATACGCAGTATTTT.

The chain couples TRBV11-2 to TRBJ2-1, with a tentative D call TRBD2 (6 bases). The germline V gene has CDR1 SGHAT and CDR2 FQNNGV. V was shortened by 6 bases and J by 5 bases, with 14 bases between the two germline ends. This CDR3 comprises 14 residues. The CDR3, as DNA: TGTGCCAGCAGAGAGCCCGGGGGTCACAATGAGCAGTTCTTC. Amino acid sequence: CASREPGGHNEQFF.

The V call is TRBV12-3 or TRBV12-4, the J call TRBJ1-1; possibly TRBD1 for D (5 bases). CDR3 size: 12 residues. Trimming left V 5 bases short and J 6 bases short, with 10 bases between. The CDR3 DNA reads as TGTGCCAGCAGTCGCGACAGACCTGAAGCTTTCTTT. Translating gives CASSRDRPEAFF.

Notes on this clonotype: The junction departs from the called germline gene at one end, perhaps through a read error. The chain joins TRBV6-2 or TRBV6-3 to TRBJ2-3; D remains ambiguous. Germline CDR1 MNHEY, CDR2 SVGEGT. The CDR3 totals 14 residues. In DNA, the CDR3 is TGTGTCAGCAGTTACTGGGGAAGCACAGATACGCAGTATTTT. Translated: CVSSYWGSTDTQYF.